The clone carrying this TCR beta chain was seen only a few times. What it binds is unknown. The data were taken from a study of T-cell reconstitution after alpha-beta-depleted transplantation in children. Study-level findings and limits: Where alpha-beta T cells came from about two months after transplant was reportedly several hundred expanded graft clones. One year after transplant, T-cell counts and diversity came mostly from newly produced T cells.

Molecular barcoding with unique molecular identifiers was used for the TCRbeta library. Using its own MiXCR run on the PCR reads, TCRdb lists one record per CDR3 protein. The data contain approximately 520,000 distinct CDR3 sequences, roughly an eighth of them singletons. This CDR3 is 18 amino acids long. V shed 3 bases and J 2 bases; nucleotides not matched to a gene: 14. Germline V CDR1 and CDR2: LGHNA, YSLEER. The sequences come from PBMCs, mostly from graft donor cells, collected 180 days after TCRalphabeta/CD19-depleted stem cell transplant. V and J are TRBV4-3 and TRBJ2-5; TRBD2 matches at 8 bases. This receptor was taken from a female patient aged 2-9 years who had a stem cell transplant for aplastic anemia, so the T cells may come from the graft donor. This chain's CDR3 is CASSQRAFAGGPQETQYF. The CDR3, as DNA: TGCGCCAGCAGCCAGAGGGCTTTCGCGGGAGGCCCTCAAGAGACCCAGTACTTC.